Listed below are T cell receptor beta chains from one sample, sequenced in a study of T cell repertoires in cytomegalovirus infection. Antigens for these TCRs are unknown. MiXCR, applied by TCRdb to the reads, yields one record per CDR3 protein. The repertoire holds about 130,000 distinct CDR3 sequences, with more than 30% as singletons. The sequencing here drew on CD8+ T cells from cultured PBMCs, taken from culture after CMV antigen stimulation. Receptors were obtained from a human donor in good health (CMV status not recorded). Some clones in this sample may be carry-over from other donors' samples. Both conserved end residues are part of each CDR3. The D gene is left open where the match is weak. Rows may omit the clone size; those that give it use once, few, many or a size class.

CDR3 length: 15
D gene: -
J gene: TRBJ1-1
V gene: TRBV3-1
clone size: -
CDR3 DNA: TGTGCCAGCAGCCAAGGTTTGGGGGAGCGAGCTGAACCTTTCTTT
CDR3 protein: CASSQGLGERAEPFF

CDR3 length: 13
D gene: -
J gene: TRBJ2-7
V gene: TRBV4-1
clone size: many
CDR3 DNA: TGCGCCAGCAGCCAAGTATTCAGTGGCGAGCAGTACTTC
CDR3 protein: CASSQVFSGEQYF

CDR3 length: 15
D gene: TRBD2
J gene: TRBJ2-5
V gene: TRBV7-9
clone size: -
CDR3 DNA: TGTGCCAGCAGCCAGACGCGGACTAGCCAAGAGACCCAGTACTTC
CDR3 protein: CASSQTRTSQETQYF

CDR3 length: 14
D gene: -
J gene: TRBJ2-2
V gene: TRBV19
clone size: -
CDR3 DNA: TGTGCCAGTAGTACAGGCACGAACACCGGGGAGCTGTTTTTT
CDR3 protein: CASSTGTNTGELFF

CDR3 length: 13
D gene: TRBD1
J gene: TRBJ2-7
V gene: TRBV6-5
clone size: few
CDR3 DNA: TGTGCCAGCAGTGAGGACAGGGTCTACGAGCAGTACTTC
CDR3 protein: CASSEDRVYEQYF

CDR3 length: 13
D gene: -
J gene: TRBJ2-7
V gene: TRBV27
clone size: few
CDR3 DNA: TGTGCCAGCAGTCCTCGGACAAGCCACGAGCAGTACTTC
CDR3 protein: CASSPRTSHEQYF

CDR3 length: 14
D gene: -
J gene: TRBJ2-7
V gene: TRBV29-1
clone size: few
CDR3 DNA: TGCAGCGTTGAAGATCCTTCAGGAGACTACGAGCAGTACTTC
CDR3 protein: CSVEDPSGDYEQYF

CDR3 length: 15
D gene: -
J gene: TRBJ1-5
V gene: TRBV6-1
clone size: few
CDR3 DNA: TGTGCCAGCAGTGGGGGTGGCTCGAGCAATCAGCCCCAGCATTTT
CDR3 protein: CASSGGGSSNQPQHF

CDR3 length: 11
D gene: -
J gene: TRBJ2-7
V gene: TRBV2
clone size: few
CDR3 DNA: TGTGCCAGCAGCCACAAGGACGAGCAGTACTTC
CDR3 protein: CASSHKDEQYF

CDR3 length: 18
D gene: TRBD2
J gene: TRBJ2-3
V gene: TRBV29-1
clone size: -
CDR3 DNA: TGCAGCGTTGAAATGAGGTCGGCTAGCGGGGGGTCCGGAGATACGCAGTATTTT
CDR3 protein: CSVEMRSASGGSGDTQYF

CDR3 length: 15
D gene: -
J gene: TRBJ2-7
V gene: TRBV7-2
clone size: -
CDR3 DNA: TGTGCCAGCAGCTTCTACGCGACAGCCTCCTACGAGCAGTACTTC
CDR3 protein: CASSFYATASYEQYF

CDR3 length: 17
D gene: -
J gene: TRBJ2-2
V gene: TRBV24-1
clone size: -
CDR3 DNA: TGTGCCACCAGTGATCCCGGCGCAGGGGAGGACACCGGGGAGCTGTTTTTT
CDR3 protein: CATSDPGAGEDTGELFF

CDR3 length: 14
D gene: -
J gene: TRBJ1-1
V gene: TRBV11-2
clone size: many
CDR3 DNA: TGTGCCAGCAGCTTACGAGGGCGGAACACTGAAGCTTTCTTT
CDR3 protein: CASSLRGRNTEAFF

CDR3 length: 12
D gene: -
J gene: TRBJ2-7
V gene: TRBV11-3
clone size: -
CDR3 DNA: TGTGCCAGCAGCTTAGGGCTAGCCGAGCAGTACTTC
CDR3 protein: CASSLGLAEQYF

CDR3 length: 16
D gene: TRBD1
J gene: TRBJ2-1
V gene: TRBV7-2
clone size: -
CDR3 DNA: TGTGCCAGCAGCCGACCGGGACAGGGGGCCTACAATGAGCAGTTCTTC
CDR3 protein: CASSRPGQGAYNEQFF

CDR3 length: 13
D gene: -
J gene: TRBJ2-7
V gene: TRBV6-8
clone size: -
CDR3 DNA: TGTGCCAGCAGGGCGGAAAATGATTACGAGCAGTACTTC
CDR3 protein: CASRAENDYEQYF

CDR3 length: 15
D gene: -
J gene: TRBJ1-2
V gene: TRBV12-5
clone size: -
CDR3 DNA: TGTGCTAGTGGTTTGGTAGGAGGGGAAAGGAGTGGCTACACCTTC
CDR3 protein: CASGLVGGERSGYTF

CDR3 length: 15
D gene: TRBD1
J gene: TRBJ2-7
V gene: TRBV7-9
clone size: -
CDR3 DNA: TGTGCCAGCAGCTTCGGACAGGGGGGGGCCTACGAGCAGTACTTC
CDR3 protein: CASSFGQGGAYEQYF

CDR3 length: 15
D gene: TRBD1
J gene: TRBJ2-1
V gene: TRBV11-2
clone size: -
CDR3 DNA: TGTGCCAGCAGCTTGTCCGGGACAGGCTACAATGAGCAGTTCTTC
CDR3 protein: CASSLSGTGYNEQFF

CDR3 length: 13
D gene: -
J gene: TRBJ1-1
V gene: TRBV19
clone size: -
CDR3 DNA: TGTGCCAGTAGTATAGCCAGGAACACTGAAGCTTTCTTT
CDR3 protein: CASSIARNTEAFF

CDR3 length: 15
D gene: -
J gene: TRBJ2-3
V gene: TRBV4-1
clone size: few
CDR3 DNA: TGCGCCAGCAGCCAGCGCACTCTAGCGCCAGATACGCAGTATTTT
CDR3 protein: CASSQRTLAPDTQYF

CDR3 length: 17
D gene: TRBD2
J gene: TRBJ2-7
V gene: TRBV20-1
clone size: -
CDR3 DNA: TGCAGTGCTCGAGACCATAGACTAGCGGGGGGGCAATACGAGCAGTACTTC
CDR3 protein: CSARDHRLAGGQYEQYF

CDR3 length: 17
D gene: TRBD2
J gene: TRBJ2-1
V gene: TRBV4-1
clone size: few
CDR3 DNA: TGCGCCAGCAGCCAAGTACTAGCGGGGCCCCTGGACAATGAGCAGTTCTTC
CDR3 protein: CASSQVLAGPLDNEQFF

CDR3 length: 15
D gene: -
J gene: TRBJ1-1
V gene: TRBV7-2
clone size: -
CDR3 DNA: TGTGCCAGCAGCTGGTGGACCCAGGGAGATACTGAAGCTTTCTTT
CDR3 protein: CASSWWTQGDTEAFF

CDR3 length: 16
D gene: TRBD1
J gene: TRBJ1-2
V gene: TRBV7-6
clone size: -
CDR3 DNA: TGTGCCAGCAGCTTCGAACAGGGACAGGGGCTCTATGGCTACACCTTC
CDR3 protein: CASSFEQGQGLYGYTF

CDR3 length: 13
D gene: -
J gene: TRBJ2-7
V gene: TRBV12-3/TRBV12-4
clone size: -
CDR3 DNA: TGTGCCAGCAGTTTAGTGTGGAGGGACGAGCAGTACTTC
CDR3 protein: CASSLVWRDEQYF

CDR3 length: 15
D gene: TRBD1
J gene: TRBJ2-1
V gene: TRBV20-1
clone size: many
CDR3 DNA: TGCAGTGCTAGAGACCGGGACAGGGTAATCAATGAGCAGTTCTTC
CDR3 protein: CSARDRDRVINEQFF

CDR3 length: 15
D gene: TRBD1
J gene: TRBJ2-1
V gene: TRBV7-3
clone size: many
CDR3 DNA: TGTGCCAGCAGAAAGACAGGGAGCTCCTACAATGAGCAGTTCTTC
CDR3 protein: CASRKTGSSYNEQFF

CDR3 length: 15
D gene: -
J gene: TRBJ2-5
V gene: TRBV7-9
clone size: -
CDR3 DNA: TGTGCCAGCAGCTCCCGGGGAGGCCCCAAAGAGACCCAGTACTTC
CDR3 protein: CASSSRGGPKETQYF

CDR3 length: 13
D gene: -
J gene: TRBJ1-5
V gene: TRBV6-2/TRBV6-3
clone size: -
CDR3 DNA: TGTGCCAGCAGCATGGGCACTGCATCACCCCAGCATTTT
CDR3 protein: CASSMGTASPQHF

CDR3 length: 14
D gene: TRBD1
J gene: TRBJ1-5
V gene: TRBV20-1
clone size: many
CDR3 DNA: TGCAGTGCTTTACGGACAGGGGCATTTCAGCCCCAGCATTTT
CDR3 protein: CSALRTGAFQPQHF

CDR3 length: 13
D gene: -
J gene: TRBJ2-1
V gene: TRBV4-1
clone size: -
CDR3 DNA: TGCGCCAGCAGCCAAGATTCCGGCGGGGAGCAGTTCTTC
CDR3 protein: CASSQDSGGEQFF

CDR3 length: 10
D gene: -
J gene: TRBJ2-7
V gene: TRBV28
clone size: -
CDR3 DNA: TGTGCCACCTCGAGTTACGAGCAGTACTTC
CDR3 protein: CATSSYEQYF

CDR3 length: 16
D gene: TRBD2
J gene: TRBJ2-1
V gene: TRBV4-3
clone size: few
CDR3 DNA: TGCGCCAGCAGCCAAGGGAGCGGGGGCGCCTACAATGAGCAGTTCTTC
CDR3 protein: CASSQGSGGAYNEQFF

CDR3 length: 16
D gene: -
J gene: TRBJ2-4
V gene: TRBV19
clone size: -
CDR3 DNA: TGTGCCAGTAGTGTACAGGGTCGGATAGCCAAAAACATTCAGTACTTC
CDR3 protein: CASSVQGRIAKNIQYF

CDR3 length: 16
D gene: -
J gene: TRBJ1-6
V gene: TRBV19
clone size: -
CDR3 DNA: TGTGCCAGTAGTATCGGACAGTTTGTCGGGCATTCACCCCTCCACTTT
CDR3 protein: CASSIGQFVGHSPLHF

CDR3 length: 16
D gene: -
J gene: TRBJ1-2
V gene: TRBV6-5
clone size: -
CDR3 DNA: TGTGCCAGCGCCAGTGTGACGGCCGCGGGTCCCTATGGCTACACCTTC
CDR3 protein: CASASVTAAGPYGYTF

CDR3 length: 13
D gene: -
J gene: TRBJ1-1
V gene: TRBV2
clone size: few
CDR3 DNA: TGTGCCAGCAGTGACGGGGGGTGGACTGAAGCTTTCTTT
CDR3 protein: CASSDGGWTEAFF

CDR3 length: 16
D gene: -
J gene: TRBJ1-2
V gene: TRBV7-2
clone size: many
CDR3 DNA: TGTGCCAGCAGCTTAGATCTTACCCCTCCCAACTATGGCTACACCTTC
CDR3 protein: CASSLDLTPPNYGYTF

CDR3 length: 13
D gene: TRBD2
J gene: TRBJ2-1
V gene: TRBV7-2
clone size: few
CDR3 DNA: TGTGCCAGCAGCGCCGGACTAGCCGCGGATCCGTTCTTC
CDR3 protein: CASSAGLAADPFF

CDR3 length: 14
D gene: -
J gene: TRBJ2-3
V gene: TRBV28
clone size: many
CDR3 DNA: TGTGCCAGCAGTTTTAACAGCCGCACAGATACGCAGTATTTT
CDR3 protein: CASSFNSRTDTQYF

CDR3 length: 17
D gene: -
J gene: TRBJ1-2
V gene: TRBV6-1
clone size: -
CDR3 DNA: TGTGCCAGCATCACCGGGGTCCGCAGGGACGACGTCGAAGGCTACACCTTC
CDR3 protein: CASITGVRRDDVEGYTF

CDR3 length: 14
D gene: -
J gene: TRBJ1-2
V gene: TRBV7-2
clone size: few
CDR3 DNA: TGTGCCAGCAGCTTACGGACGGACCACTATGGCTACACCTTC
CDR3 protein: CASSLRTDHYGYTF

CDR3 length: 15
D gene: -
J gene: TRBJ1-1
V gene: TRBV7-2
clone size: many
CDR3 DNA: TGTGCCAGCAGCTTAGGACGGTACATGAACACTGAAGCTTTCTTT
CDR3 protein: CASSLGRYMNTEAFF

CDR3 length: 14
D gene: -
J gene: TRBJ2-1
V gene: TRBV28
clone size: -
CDR3 DNA: TGTGCCAGCAGTTTACCCCCCCAGGGCTATGAGCAGTTCTTC
CDR3 protein: CASSLPPQGYEQFF

CDR3 length: 17
D gene: TRBD2
J gene: TRBJ2-5
V gene: TRBV6-5
clone size: -
CDR3 DNA: TGTGCCAGCAGTTACTCGAGGCTAGCGGGGGGGATAGAGACCCAGTACTTC
CDR3 protein: CASSYSRLAGGIETQYF

CDR3 length: 14
D gene: -
J gene: TRBJ2-1
V gene: TRBV7-3
clone size: few
CDR3 DNA: TGTGCCAGCAGCTTAAATTTCCTAGCACATGAGCAGTTCTTC
CDR3 protein: CASSLNFLAHEQFF